This T cell receptor beta chain was recovered during a study of blood T cell repertoires in COVID-19. Germline V lookup: CDR1 MNHNS, CDR2 SASEGT. The CDR3 length is 16 residues. The trim removed 4 bases at V and 0 bases at J, leaving 7 bases unmatched. Participant ages covered about 18 to 90 years across 24 US areas. The study assigned cohorts using participant-reported clinical history. The recovered donors of Cohort 3 showed two negative PCRs, clearance, or symptom resolution. This table comes from immunoSEQ multiplex PCR, and its TCRdb copy is limited to in-frame clones, with some not included. The sample has about 300,000 clones; approximately 91% are singletons.

The receptor was isolated from a man aged 55 to 69 who had recovered from COVID-19. The specimen was PBMCs or T cells enriched from blood (not recorded which). V is TRBV6-1 and J is TRBJ2-7; 9 nucleotides match TRBD1. The CDR3 coding sequence is TGTGCCAGCAGTGCCGGACAGGGGATCCCCTCCTACGAGCAGTACTTC. Translating gives CASSAGQGIPSYEQYF.